This T cell receptor (beta chain) was retrieved from a study of OX40 agonist ivuxolimab in advanced cancers. For the study at large: Three patients got partial responses; one had hepatocellular carcinoma and two had cutaneous melanoma. Study-wide results and limits: Low normalized T-cell clonal expansion was additionally recorded for some nonresponders. The investigators did not determine what antigen specificity the expanded peripheral T cells had. Among the least clonally expanded were partial responders at 0.1-3.0 mg/kg.

The repertoire was sequenced with immunoSEQ multiplex PCR; TCRdb's copy has only in-frame clones and lacks some. The sample contains 60,000 to 80,000 clones, 92% of which appear only once. With respect to this clone: What it recognizes is unknown.

The sequence was obtained from an adult with an advanced solid tumor such as melanoma, head and neck, liver or kidney cancer. The specimen comprised CD4+ or CD8+ T cells sorted from blood, sampled in a trial of the OX40 agonist ivuxolimab.

The CDR3 loop is CASSIIRDPTGNTIYF. DNA of the CDR3: TGTGCCAGTAGTATTATACGGGACCCCACTGGAAACACCATATATTTT. The rearrangement uses TRBV19 and TRBJ1-3; possibly TRBD1 for D (5 bases). The CDR3 sequence is 16 residues long. The germline gives CDR1 LNHDA, CDR2 SQIVND (reference sequence). Trimming removed 3 bases from V and 2 bases from J, with 14 bases in between.